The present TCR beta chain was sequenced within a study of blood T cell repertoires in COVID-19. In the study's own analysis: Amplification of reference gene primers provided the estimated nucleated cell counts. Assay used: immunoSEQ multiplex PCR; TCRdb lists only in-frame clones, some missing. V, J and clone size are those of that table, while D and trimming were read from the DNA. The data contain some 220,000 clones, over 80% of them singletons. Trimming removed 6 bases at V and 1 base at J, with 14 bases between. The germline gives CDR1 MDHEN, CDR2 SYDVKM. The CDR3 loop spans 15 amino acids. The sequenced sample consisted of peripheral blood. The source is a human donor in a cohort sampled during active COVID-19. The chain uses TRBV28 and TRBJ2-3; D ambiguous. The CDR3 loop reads CASRRDGAGTDTQYF. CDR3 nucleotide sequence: TGTGCCAGCAGGCGAGACGGAGCCGGCACAGATACGCAGTATTTT.